These T cell receptor beta chains were read from a single sample in a study of T cells in Graves' hyperthyroidism and ophthalmopathy. TCRdb called the multiplex PCR reads again in MiXCR, with one record for every CDR3 protein. The table lists roughly 570,000 distinct CDR3 sequences, about a sixth of them singletons. The sample taken for sequencing was blood. Receptor source: a woman aged 25-40 years with Graves' hyperthyroidism. Both conserved end residues are part of each CDR3. The order of the fields is clone size, V gene, J gene, D gene, CDR3 protein, CDR3 DNA. D genes are given only for firm matches. Clone size, where shown, is once, few, many, or a class for clones that have expanded.

.	TRBV9	TRBJ2-7	TRBD2	CASSAAVTSGSNDEQYF	TGTGCCAGCAGCGCGGCCGTCACTAGCGGGAGTAACGACGAGCAGTACTTC
few	TRBV6-5	TRBJ2-3	.	CASSYMAGSTDTQYF	TGTGCCAGCAGTTACATGGCGGGCAGCACAGATACGCAGTATTTT
many	TRBV3-1	TRBJ1-2	.	CASSREGGYGYTF	TGTGCCAGCAGCCGAGAGGGGGGCTATGGCTACACCTTC
few	TRBV6-1	TRBJ2-1	.	CASSRVIHEQFF	TGTGCCAGCAGCAGGGTAATTCATGAGCAGTTCTTC
few	TRBV20-1	TRBJ2-5	TRBD1	CSASWDRDQETQYF	TGCAGTGCTAGCTGGGACAGGGATCAAGAGACCCAGTACTTC
.	TRBV27	TRBJ1-1	.	CASGKDSEWTEAFF	TGTGCCAGCGGTAAAGACAGTGAGTGGACTGAAGCTTTCTTT
many	TRBV3-1	TRBJ1-5	TRBD1	CASSQEDRASNQPQHF	TGTGCCAGCAGCCAAGAGGACAGGGCTAGCAATCAGCCCCAGCATTTT
many	TRBV7-3	TRBJ2-2	TRBD1	CASSLKGGAGFYTGELFF	TGTGCCAGCAGCTTAAAAGGGGGCGCGGGTTTCTACACCGGGGAGCTGTTTTTT
.	TRBV12-3/TRBV12-4	TRBJ1-1	.	CASSFGGVVNTEAFF	TGTGCCAGCAGTTTTGGGGGGGTGGTGAACACTGAAGCTTTCTTT
many	TRBV10-3	TRBJ1-1	.	CAISEKGDTEAFF	TGTGCCATCAGTGAGAAGGGGGACACTGAAGCTTTCTTT
many	TRBV5-1	TRBJ2-5	.	CASRQGETQYF	TGCGCCAGCAGGCAGGGAGAGACCCAGTACTTC
once	TRBV15	TRBJ2-7	.	CATSRKPGDTEQYF	TGTGCCACCAGCAGAAAACCTGGGGACACCGAGCAGTACTTC
many	TRBV5-8	TRBJ2-1	TRBD2	CASSLLSFRGSLNNEQFF	TGTGCCAGCAGCTTGCTCTCGTTTCGCGGGAGTTTAAACAATGAGCAGTTCTTC
.	TRBV25-1	TRBJ1-5	.	CASSRPGTPYSNQPQHF	TGTGCCAGCAGCCGGCCGGGGACACCTTATAGCAATCAGCCCCAGCATTTT
.	TRBV7-2	TRBJ2-4	.	CASTTGRQLAKNIQYF	TGTGCCAGCACCACAGGAAGGCAGCTAGCCAAAAACATTCAGTACTTC
few	TRBV27	TRBJ2-3	TRBD2	CANSLAGGHPDTQYF	TGTGCCAACAGTTTGGCGGGAGGGCACCCAGATACGCAGTATTTT
once	TRBV19	TRBJ2-7	.	CASSRRQAPRLHEQYF	TGTGCCAGTAGTAGAAGACAGGCCCCCAGACTCCACGAGCAGTACTTC
many	TRBV7-9	TRBJ2-1	TRBD2	CASREVAGTPDEQFF	TGTGCCAGCAGGGAAGTAGCGGGGACTCCCGATGAGCAGTTCTTC
.	TRBV10-3	TRBJ2-2	.	CAISAQGFAGELFF	TGTGCCATCAGTGCCCAGGGGTTCGCCGGGGAGCTGTTTTTT
many	TRBV11-3	TRBJ2-5	TRBD1	CASSGPGTGVKETQYF	TGTGCCAGCAGCGGACCCGGGACAGGGGTGAAAGAGACCCAGTACTTC
many	TRBV2	TRBJ2-2	.	CARRDPFSGELFF	TGTGCCAGAAGGGACCCTTTCTCCGGGGAGCTGTTTTTT
.	TRBV20-1	TRBJ2-7	TRBD2	CSARVLASGPYEQYF	TGCAGTGCTAGAGTGTTGGCTAGCGGACCCTACGAGCAGTACTTC
many	TRBV3-1	TRBJ1-1	TRBD1	CASSSKTGLNTEAFF	TGTGCCAGCAGTTCAAAGACAGGGCTGAACACTGAAGCTTTCTTT
many	TRBV20-1	TRBJ2-7	TRBD2	CSARDPASGRAYEQYF	TGCAGTGCTAGAGATCCTGCTAGCGGGAGGGCCTACGAGCAGTACTTC
few	TRBV7-9	TRBJ1-1	TRBD1	CASTPDRAATEAFF	TGTGCCAGCACCCCGGACAGGGCGGCCACTGAAGCTTTCTTT
many	TRBV30	TRBJ1-5	.	CAWSVASLYSNQPQHF	TGTGCCTGGAGTGTAGCCTCGTTATATAGCAATCAGCCCCAGCATTTT
few	TRBV28	TRBJ2-2	.	CASRSRTGELFF	TGTGCCAGCAGATCAAGGACCGGGGAGCTGTTTTTT
many	TRBV11-2	TRBJ2-3	TRBD1	CASSLEVQGAPPSTDTQYF	TGTGCCAGCAGCTTAGAGGTTCAGGGGGCACCCCCTTCCACAGATACGCAGTATTTT
few	TRBV6-2/TRBV6-3	TRBJ2-7	.	CASSQRQFGYEQYF	TGTGCCAGCAGTCAGAGACAGTTCGGCTACGAGCAGTACTTC
many	TRBV30	TRBJ1-5	.	CAWKDRSNQPQHF	TGTGCCTGGAAAGACAGGAGCAATCAGCCCCAGCATTTT
many	TRBV20-1	TRBJ2-1	.	CSAREGGGGLYNEQFF	TGCAGTGCTAGAGAGGGCGGAGGCGGCCTTTACAATGAGCAGTTCTTC
many	TRBV3-1	TRBJ1-1	.	CASSQRTGNTEAFF	TGTGCCAGCAGCCAAAGAACAGGGAACACTGAAGCTTTCTTT
.	TRBV3-1	TRBJ1-1	.	CASSQEQVTEAFF	TGTGCCAGCAGCCAAGAACAGGTCACTGAAGCTTTCTTT
many	TRBV29-1	TRBJ1-1	.	CSVVSGVTEAFF	TGCAGCGTTGTCTCGGGGGTTACTGAAGCTTTCTTT
many	TRBV2	TRBJ2-1	.	CASSDVNSYNEQFF	TGTGCCAGCAGCGACGTTAATTCCTACAATGAGCAGTTCTTC
.	TRBV29-1	TRBJ2-1	TRBD2	CSVRVGREMGEQFF	TGCAGCGTTAGAGTGGGGAGGGAAATGGGTGAGCAGTTCTTC
.	TRBV6-1	TRBJ1-5	.	CASSAPRGLNQPQHF	TGTGCCAGCAGTGCCCCCAGGGGCTTGAATCAGCCCCAGCATTTT
few	TRBV18	TRBJ1-3	.	CASSTSQGIPGNTIYF	TGTGCCAGCTCAACAAGCCAGGGAATTCCTGGAAACACCATATATTTT
.	TRBV6-5	TRBJ1-1	.	CASSYPVGTKNTEAFF	TGTGCCAGCAGTTACCCTGTGGGGACAAAGAACACTGAAGCTTTCTTT
few	TRBV9	TRBJ1-2	.	CASSPTVGVRGIYGYTF	TGTGCCAGCAGCCCCACCGTGGGGGTCAGGGGAATCTATGGCTACACCTTC
many	TRBV7-9	TRBJ1-1	TRBD1	CASSPSGTGTTEAFF	TGTGCCAGCAGCCCGTCCGGGACAGGGACCACTGAAGCTTTCTTT
.	TRBV18	TRBJ2-2	.	CASSPYRTRGLFF	TGTGCCAGCTCACCATACAGGACCCGTGGGCTGTTTTTT
.	TRBV6-2/TRBV6-3	TRBJ2-3	.	CASSLRGSSGFTDTQYF	TGTGCCAGCAGCCTGCGTGGTAGTAGCGGATTCACAGATACGCAGTATTTT
many	TRBV11-2	TRBJ1-1	TRBD1	CASSLVLPPTGLPTEAFF	TGTGCCAGCAGCTTAGTCCTACCCCCGACAGGGTTGCCCACTGAAGCTTTCTTT
.	TRBV29-1	TRBJ2-3	.	CSVEVGSTDTQYF	TGCAGCGTTGAGGTTGGCAGCACAGATACGCAGTATTTT
many	TRBV20-1	TRBJ1-1	.	CSAERPGNLNTEAFF	TGCAGTGCTGAACGCCCCGGGAATCTAAACACTGAAGCTTTCTTT
many	TRBV18	TRBJ2-5	TRBD2	CASSPTSGYQETQYF	TGTGCCAGCTCACCGACTAGCGGGTACCAAGAGACCCAGTACTTC
many	TRBV27	TRBJ2-7	TRBD2	CASTLAGGYEQYF	TGTGCCAGCACCCTAGCGGGAGGTTACGAGCAGTACTTC
.	TRBV7-9	TRBJ1-4	.	CASSLDGRTNEKLFF	TGTGCCAGCAGCTTAGACGGGAGAACTAATGAAAAACTGTTTTTT
many	TRBV7-2	TRBJ1-2	.	CASSLINLGTLSGYTF	TGTGCCAGCAGCTTAATAAACCTCGGGACGCTTAGCGGCTACACCTTC
.	TRBV12-5	TRBJ1-5	.	CASGFGIGQPQHF	TGTGCTAGTGGTTTTGGGATAGGCCAGCCCCAGCATTTT